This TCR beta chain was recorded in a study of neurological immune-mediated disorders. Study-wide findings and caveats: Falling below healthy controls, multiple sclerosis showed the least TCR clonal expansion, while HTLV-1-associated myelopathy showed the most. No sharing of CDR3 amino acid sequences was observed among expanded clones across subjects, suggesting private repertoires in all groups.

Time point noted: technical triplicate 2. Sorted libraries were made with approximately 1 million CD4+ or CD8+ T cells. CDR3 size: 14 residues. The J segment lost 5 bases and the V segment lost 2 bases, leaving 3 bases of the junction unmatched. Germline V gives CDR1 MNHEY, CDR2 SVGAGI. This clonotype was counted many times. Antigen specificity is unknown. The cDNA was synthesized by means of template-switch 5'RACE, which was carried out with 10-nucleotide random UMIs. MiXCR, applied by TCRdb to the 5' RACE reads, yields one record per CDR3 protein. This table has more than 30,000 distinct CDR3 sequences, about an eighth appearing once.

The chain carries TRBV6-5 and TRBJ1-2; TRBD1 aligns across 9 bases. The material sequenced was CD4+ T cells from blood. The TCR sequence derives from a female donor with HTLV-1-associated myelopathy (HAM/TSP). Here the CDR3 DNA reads TGTGCCAGCAGTTACCTAGGGACAGGGTATGGCTACACCTTC. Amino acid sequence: CASSYLGTGYGYTF.